These 2 T cell receptor beta chains originate from one sample sequenced in a study of cytomegalovirus exposure and HLA in healthy donors. Both 60 Vbeta primers and 13 Jbeta primers went into the PCR. The assay was immunoSEQ multiplex PCR, and TCRdb's table has in-frame clones only and misses some. The table includes 200,000 or so clones, roughly 80% detected once. Sequences were obtained from PBMCs. These receptors were collected from a woman aged 45-65 years in good health and CMV-seropositive.

The V gene is TRBV19, the J gene TRBJ1-1; 11 nucleotides agree with TRBD1. The ends lost 5 bases at V and 3 bases at J; junction bases unmatched: 8. Germline values: CDR1 LNHDA, CDR2 SQIVND (reference sequence). CDR3 length equals 16 residues. The CDR3 sequence: CASSEDRGRWDTEAFF. In DNA, the CDR3 is TGTGCCAGTAGTGAGGACAGGGGGCGCTGGGACACTGAAGCTTTCTTT.

V is TRBV19 and J is TRBJ2-4, with D maybe TRBD1 (5 bases). The CDR3 sequence is 16 residues long. The germline CDR1 and CDR2 sequences are LNHDA and SQIVND (reference sequence). The V end was cut by 4 bases, the J end by 1 base, with 14 bases between. Written as DNA, the CDR3 is TGTGCCAGTAGTACTGACAGACCTTTGGCCAAAAACATTCAGTACTTC. Translating it yields CASSTDRPLAKNIQYF.